This T cell receptor beta chain was sequenced for a study of shared T cell receptors in the human thymus. Sequencing used immunoSEQ multiplex PCR; TCRdb keeps in-frame clones, though not all of them. The sample lists 640,000 or so clones; around 87% were seen once. This CDR3 region has 16 residues. The V gene's germline CDR1 is SGHNT and CDR2 YYREEE (reference sequence). Trimming removed 5 bases at V and 3 bases at J, with 20 bases between. These sequences were also reported in another study, on human thymus T cells. That investigation notes: Thymic repertoires from unrelated individuals overlapped highly, related research reported.

This TCR was sampled from a boy under three years old with a congenital heart defect. Sequencing input: thymocytes. V and J are TRBV5-4 and TRBJ1-1, with D possibly being TRBD1 (5 bases). The CDR3: CASRDQGYPPYTEAFF. DNA of the CDR3: TGTGCCAGCAGGGACCAGGGCTACCCGCCCTACACTGAAGCTTTCTTT.